Listed below are T cell receptor beta chains from one sample, sequenced in a study of identical twins. TCRdb called the 5' RACE reads again in MiXCR, with one record for every CDR3 protein. The table has 410,000 or so distinct CDR3 sequences, 15% to 20% seen once. The sequenced material came from naive T cells sorted from blood. The receptors here all came from a man aged 45-60 years in good health. CDR3s include the opening cysteine and the closing phenylalanine or tryptophan. The order of the fields is clone size, D gene, V gene, J gene, CDR3 protein, CDR3 DNA. The D gene is left open where the match is weak. Some rows mark clone size as missing; the rest say once, few, many or name a class of expanded clone.

>few|.|TRBV15|TRBJ1-3
CATSREAVNYGNTIYF
TGTGCCACCAGCAGAGAAGCAGTGAACTACGGAAACACCATATATTTT
>few|TRBD2|TRBV20-1|TRBJ2-1
CSATRLAGVNYNEQFF
TGCAGTGCTACCCGACTAGCGGGGGTCAACTACAATGAGCAGTTCTTC
>.|.|TRBV7-9|TRBJ2-7
CASAGSEQYF
TGTGCCAGCGCCGGGAGCGAGCAGTACTTC
>few|TRBD1|TRBV9|TRBJ2-6
CASSVVSGTGGAGANVLTF
TGTGCCAGCAGCGTAGTATCCGGGACAGGGGGCGCTGGGGCCAACGTCCTGACTTTC
>few|TRBD1|TRBV12-3/TRBV12-4|TRBJ2-5
CASRGQVGETQYF
TGTGCCAGCAGGGGACAGGTCGGAGAGACCCAGTACTTC
>.|.|TRBV4-1|TRBJ1-5
CASSPLGLSNQPQHF
TGCGCCAGCAGCCCACTGGGACTCAGCAATCAGCCCCAGCATTTT
>few|TRBD1|TRBV10-2|TRBJ2-6
CASRAGQGSGANVLTF
TGCGCCAGCAGGGCGGGACAGGGTTCTGGGGCCAACGTCCTGACTTTC
>many|TRBD2|TRBV20-1|TRBJ2-5
CSARPLMGTSLETQYF
TGCAGTGCTAGACCTCTAATGGGGACTAGCCTTGAGACCCAGTACTTC
>.|TRBD2|TRBV7-9|TRBJ2-1
CASSSTGSWEGNEQFF
TGTGCCAGCAGCTCAACCGGGTCCTGGGAGGGGAATGAGCAGTTCTTC
>many|.|TRBV6-5|TRBJ2-5
CASSYSRGPQETQYF
TGTGCCAGCAGTTACTCTCGGGGTCCCCAAGAGACCCAGTACTTC
>.|.|TRBV12-3/TRBV12-4|TRBJ2-2
CASKKQGPGELFF
TGTGCCAGCAAAAAACAGGGACCCGGGGAGCTGTTTTTT
>many|TRBD2|TRBV27|TRBJ2-1
CASSLLAGERNEQFF
TGTGCCAGCAGTTTATTAGCGGGAGAACGGAATGAGCAGTTCTTC
>.|.|TRBV18|TRBJ2-7
CASSPVRRYEQYF
TGTGCCAGCTCACCGGTTAGGCGATACGAGCAGTACTTC
>few|.|TRBV4-2|TRBJ1-3
CASSHSAGSGNTIYF
TGTGCCAGCAGCCATTCGGCCGGTTCTGGAAACACCATATATTTT
>.|.|TRBV6-5|TRBJ2-6
CASSSPYRTVDSGANVLTF
TGTGCCAGCAGTTCGCCATATCGGACAGTTGACTCTGGGGCCAACGTCCTGACTTTC
>.|.|TRBV18|TRBJ2-7
CASSPGRTSYEQYF
TGTGCCAGCTCACCAGGCAGGACGTCCTACGAGCAGTACTTC
>few|.|TRBV20-1|TRBJ1-5
CSARDPWGNQPQHF
TGCAGTGCTAGAGATCCTTGGGGGAATCAGCCCCAGCATTTT
>many|.|TRBV28|TRBJ2-7
CASRGQGTYEQYF
TGTGCCAGCAGGGGTCAGGGAACCTACGAGCAGTACTTC
>many|TRBD2|TRBV7-3|TRBJ2-3
CASSSPGRSTDTQYF
TGTGCCAGCAGTTCCCCCGGGAGGAGCACAGATACGCAGTATTTT
>few|.|TRBV10-3|TRBJ2-3
CAISDLVGDPGRSSTDTQYF
TGTGCCATCAGCGACTTGGTAGGGGACCCCGGCAGGAGTTCCACAGATACGCAGTATTTT
>many|.|TRBV18|TRBJ2-3
CASSPPSTDTQYF
TGTGCCAGCTCACCACCAAGCACAGATACGCAGTATTTT
>.|.|TRBV7-7|TRBJ2-2
CASSLAGSGLNTGALFF
TGTGCCAGCAGCTTAGCCGGGAGCGGTTTGAACACCGGGGCGCTGTTTTTT
>.|.|TRBV10-3|TRBJ2-3
CAISRVGPTDTQYF
TGTGCCATCTCGAGGGTGGGTCCCACAGATACGCAGTATTTT
>many|.|TRBV20-1|TRBJ1-1
CSARDSPDANTEAFF
TGCAGTGCTAGAGATTCTCCGGACGCCAACACTGAAGCTTTCTTT
>.|TRBD1|TRBV20-1|TRBJ2-5
CSARQGAGTQYF
TGCAGTGCTAGACAGGGGGCCGGGACCCAGTACTTC
>few|.|TRBV6-5|TRBJ2-1
CASSYHGGNNEQFF
TGTGCCAGCAGTTACCACGGCGGAAACAATGAGCAGTTCTTC
>few|TRBD2|TRBV11-2|TRBJ2-7
CASSLYASGYYEQYF
TGTGCCAGCAGCTTGTACGCTAGCGGATACTACGAGCAGTACTTC
>many|.|TRBV20-1|TRBJ2-7
CSASGGPGFYEQYF
TGCAGTGCTAGCGGGGGGCCCGGGTTCTACGAGCAGTACTTC
>few|.|TRBV19|TRBJ2-6
CASSPISGANVLTF
TGTGCCAGTAGTCCAATCTCTGGGGCCAACGTCCTGACTTTC
>few|TRBD1|TRBV5-1|TRBJ2-7
CASASGTGIYEQYF
TGCGCCAGCGCCTCCGGGACAGGGATCTACGAGCAGTACTTC
>.|.|TRBV10-3|TRBJ2-6
CAISVLGPSSGANVLTF
TGTGCCATCAGTGTCCTTGGGCCATCCTCTGGGGCCAACGTCCTGACTTTC
>.|.|TRBV7-3|TRBJ1-1
CASSLNANTEAFF
TGTGCCAGCAGCTTAAATGCGAACACTGAAGCTTTCTTT
>.|.|TRBV25-1|TRBJ2-2
CASSASGELFF
TGTGCCAGCAGTGCTTCCGGGGAGCTGTTTTTT
>few|TRBD2|TRBV6-5|TRBJ2-7
CASSYGTSGRSEQYF
TGTGCCAGCAGTTATGGGACTAGCGGGAGGTCCGAGCAGTACTTC
>few|TRBD1|TRBV5-1|TRBJ1-5
CASSHGTGNQPQHF
TGCGCCAGCAGCCACGGGACAGGGAATCAGCCCCAGCATTTT
>few|TRBD2|TRBV6-1|TRBJ2-3
CASRLAGGPTDTQYF
TGTGCCAGCAGGCTAGCGGGGGGGCCCACAGATACGCAGTATTTT
>few|.|TRBV12-3/TRBV12-4|TRBJ2-5
CASSFSGGETQYF
TGTGCCAGCAGTTTCTCCGGAGGAGAGACCCAGTACTTC